This is a list of T cell receptor beta chains from one sample in a study of T cell responses to AZD1222 COVID-19 vaccine. Generated by immunoSEQ multiplex PCR, the TCRdb table keeps only in-frame clones and is missing some. The table includes 80,000 to 90,000 clones, 90% detected once. The specimen comprised peripheral blood, sampled 28 days after the second AZD1222 dose. Receptor source: an adult who received the AZD1222 COVID-19 vaccine. Both conserved end residues are part of each CDR3. D genes are given only for firm matches. The size entry is marked missing in some rows and otherwise reads once, few, many or a size class.

v_call	j_call	clone_size	d_call	cdr3_nt	cdr3_aa
TRBV15	TRBJ1-4	NA	NA	TGTGCCACCACGATAACAAGAAGCGGGGGGGAAAAACTGTTTTTT	CATTITRSGGEKLFF
TRBV14	TRBJ1-1	few	NA	TGTGCCAGCAGCCGAACGGCCCGCTCTGAAGCTTTCTTT	CASSRTARSEAFF
TRBV19	TRBJ2-1	NA	TRBD1	TGTGCCAGTAGTAGCGGGACAGGGGTTAAAGGCAATGAGCAGTTCTTC	CASSSGTGVKGNEQFF
TRBV10-3	TRBJ2-7	NA	NA	TGTGCCATCACTGCCAGGAGCTCCTACGAGCAGTACTTC	CAITARSSYEQYF
TRBV2	TRBJ2-7	NA	TRBD2	TGTGCCAGCAGTGCACTAGCGGGGGGGCCGGCCCACGAGCAGTACTTC	CASSALAGGPAHEQYF
TRBV7-2	TRBJ1-2	NA	NA	TGTGCCAGCAGCTTAAGTTGGGAGGTGCGTGGCTACACCTTC	CASSLSWEVRGYTF
TRBV5-4	TRBJ2-6	NA	NA	TGTGCCAGCAGCTCGGAAGCTTTTGGGGCCAACGTCCTGACTTTC	CASSSEAFGANVLTF
TRBV24-1	TRBJ1-5	NA	NA	TGTGCCACCAGTGATAGAAATCAGCCCCAGCATTTT	CATSDRNQPQHF
TRBV21-1	TRBJ2-3	NA	NA	TGTGCCAGCAGCAAAACAGTCCCAGGGCCCAGCACAGATACGCAGTATTTT	CASSKTVPGPSTDTQYF
TRBV28	TRBJ1-2	NA	NA	TGTGCCAGCAGTTTCCGGGGGCGCTATGGCTACACCTTC	CASSFRGRYGYTF
TRBV5-1	TRBJ1-5	NA	NA	TGCGCCAGCAGCTCAGATGGGGGCAGGGGTCAGCCCCAGCATTTT	CASSSDGGRGQPQHF
TRBV7-9	TRBJ2-1	NA	TRBD1	TGTGCCAGCAGCCCAGGGGTGGGACAGGGTGACAATGAGCAGTTCTTC	CASSPGVGQGDNEQFF
TRBV7-8	TRBJ1-1	NA	NA	TGTGCCAGCAGCTTACGGGGAGGGACTGAAGCTTTCTTT	CASSLRGGTEAFF
TRBV6-1	TRBJ2-5	NA	TRBD2	TGTGCCAGCAGTGGGGGGGGACTAGCGGGGATAGAGACCCAGTACTTC	CASSGGGLAGIETQYF
TRBV4-2	TRBJ1-1	once	NA	TGTGCCAGCAGCCAAGTATTCGCTAGTCTCATGAACACTGAAGCTTTCTTT	CASSQVFASLMNTEAFF
TRBV7-9	TRBJ1-3	NA	NA	TGTGCCAGCAGCTTAGCGCGGAAGAAAAACTCTGGAAACACCATATATTTT	CASSLARKKNSGNTIYF